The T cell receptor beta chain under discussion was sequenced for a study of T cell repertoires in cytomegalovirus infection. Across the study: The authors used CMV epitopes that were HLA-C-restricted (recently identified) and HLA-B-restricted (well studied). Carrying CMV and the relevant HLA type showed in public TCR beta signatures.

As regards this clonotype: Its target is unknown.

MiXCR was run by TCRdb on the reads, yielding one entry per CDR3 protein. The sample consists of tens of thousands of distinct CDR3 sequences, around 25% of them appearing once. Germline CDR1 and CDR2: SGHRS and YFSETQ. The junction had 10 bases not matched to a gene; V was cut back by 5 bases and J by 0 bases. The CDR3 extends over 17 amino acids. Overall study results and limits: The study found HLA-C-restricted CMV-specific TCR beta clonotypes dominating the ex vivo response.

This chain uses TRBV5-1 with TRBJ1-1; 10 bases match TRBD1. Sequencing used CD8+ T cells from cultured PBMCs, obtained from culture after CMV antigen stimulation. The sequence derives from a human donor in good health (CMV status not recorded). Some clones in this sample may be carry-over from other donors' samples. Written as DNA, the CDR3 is TGCGCCAGCAGTCCCGACACCGGGACAGGGGTGAACACTGAAGCTTTCTTT. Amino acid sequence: CASSPDTGTGVNTEAFF. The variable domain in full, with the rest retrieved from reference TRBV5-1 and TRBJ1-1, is KAGVTQTPRYLIKTRGQQVTLSCSPISGHRSVSWYQQTPGQGLQFLFEYFSETQRNKGNFPGRFSGRQFSNSRSEMNVSTLELGDSALYLCASSPDTGTGVNTEAFFGQGTRLTVV.